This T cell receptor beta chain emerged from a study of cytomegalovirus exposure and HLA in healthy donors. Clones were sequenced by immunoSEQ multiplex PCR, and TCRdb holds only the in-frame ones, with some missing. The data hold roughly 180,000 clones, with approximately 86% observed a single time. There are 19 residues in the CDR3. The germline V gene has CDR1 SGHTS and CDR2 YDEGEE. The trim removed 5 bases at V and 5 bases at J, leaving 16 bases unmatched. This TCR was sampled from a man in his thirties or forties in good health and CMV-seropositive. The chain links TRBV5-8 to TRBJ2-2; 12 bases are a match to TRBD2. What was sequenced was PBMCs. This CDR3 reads CASSPRLAGERGVTGELFF. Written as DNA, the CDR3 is TGTGCCAGCAGTCCACGACTAGCGGGAGAACGAGGTGTAACCGGGGAGCTGTTTTTT.